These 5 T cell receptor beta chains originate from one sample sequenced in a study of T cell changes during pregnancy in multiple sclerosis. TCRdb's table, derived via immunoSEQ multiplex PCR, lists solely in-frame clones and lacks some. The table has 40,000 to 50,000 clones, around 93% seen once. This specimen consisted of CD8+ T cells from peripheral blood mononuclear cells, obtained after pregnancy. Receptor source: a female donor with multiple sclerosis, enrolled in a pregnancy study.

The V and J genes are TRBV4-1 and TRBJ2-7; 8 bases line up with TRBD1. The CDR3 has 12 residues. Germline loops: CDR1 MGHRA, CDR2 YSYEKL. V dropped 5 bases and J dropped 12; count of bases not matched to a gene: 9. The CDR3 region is CASSGTGGQWYF. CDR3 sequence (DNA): TGCGCCAGCAGCGGAACAGGGGGGCAGTGGTACTTC.

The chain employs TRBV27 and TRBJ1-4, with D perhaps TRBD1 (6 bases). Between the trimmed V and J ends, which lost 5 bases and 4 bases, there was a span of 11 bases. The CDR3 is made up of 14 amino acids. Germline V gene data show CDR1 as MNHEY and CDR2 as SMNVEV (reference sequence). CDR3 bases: TGTGCCAGCAGTCCTCGACAGGTTAATGAAAAACTGTTTTTT. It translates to CASSPRQVNEKLFF.

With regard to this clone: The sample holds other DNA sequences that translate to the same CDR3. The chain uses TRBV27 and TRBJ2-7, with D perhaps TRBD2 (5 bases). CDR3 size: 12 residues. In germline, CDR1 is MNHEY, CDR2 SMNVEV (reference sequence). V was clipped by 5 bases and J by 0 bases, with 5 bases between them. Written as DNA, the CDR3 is TGTGCCAGCAGTGGGAGCTCCTACGAGCAGTACTTC. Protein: CASSGSSYEQYF.

CDR3 bases: TGTGCCAGCAGTTCCGCGGGGGTTATCTATAATTCACCCCTCCACTTT. This gives the protein CASSSAGVIYNSPLHF. The chain employs TRBV27 and TRBJ1-6, with D possibly being TRBD1 (5 bases). Trimming pared 4 bases from V and 3 bases from J, leaving 13 bases between. The germline CDR1 and CDR2 sequences are MNHEY and SMNVEV (reference sequence). The CDR3 is 16 residues long.

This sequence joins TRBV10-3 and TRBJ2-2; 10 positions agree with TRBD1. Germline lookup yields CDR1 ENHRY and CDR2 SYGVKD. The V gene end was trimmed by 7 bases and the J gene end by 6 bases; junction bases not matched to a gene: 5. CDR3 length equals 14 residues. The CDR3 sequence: CAITEGQGSGELFF. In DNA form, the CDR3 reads TGTGCCATCACGGAGGGACAGGGGTCCGGGGAGCTGTTTTTT.